The 24 T cell receptor beta chains given below trace back to one sample, sequenced in a study of cytomegalovirus exposure and HLA in healthy donors. Primers: 60 Vbeta forward and 13 Jbeta reverse. The data were produced by immunoSEQ multiplex PCR, yet TCRdb's version contains in-frame clones alone and is incomplete. The sample records about 130,000 clones, about 76% being singletons. The sequenced material came from PBMCs. All receptors come from a man in his late teens or twenties in good health and CMV-seronegative.

The J gene is TRBJ1-1, the V gene TRBV27; 7 bases match TRBD1. The V and J ends lost 8 bases and 0 bases, in that order; junction bases with no gene match: 12. This CDR3 contains 16 residues. CDR1 and CDR2 (germline): MNHEY, SMNVEV (reference sequence). The CDR3 protein is CASHSQQGSVNTEAFF. The DNA for the CDR3 is TGTGCCAGCCATTCCCAACAGGGGTCCGTGAACACTGAAGCTTTCTTT.

The V gene is TRBV15, the J gene TRBJ1-2; 9 bases line up with TRBD1. V gave up 1 base and J gave up 5 bases; unmatched junction bases: 14. CDR3 length equals 18 residues. Germline V gives CDR1 LNHNV, CDR2 YYDKDF (reference sequence). CDR3 sequence: CATSRGIQPGQGDYGYTF. The CDR3 DNA reads TGTGCCACCAGCAGAGGAATACAACCGGGACAGGGCGATTATGGCTACACCTTC.

The V call is TRBV4-2, the J call TRBJ1-1; D might be TRBD1 (5 bases). The germline V gene has CDR1 LGHNA and CDR2 YNFKEQ. This CDR3 has 16 residues. Trimming removed 0 bases at V and 2 bases at J, with 13 bases between. CDR3 sequence reads: CASSQDRAGGNTEAFF. Written as DNA, the CDR3 is TGTGCCAGCAGCCAAGATAGGGCGGGGGGAAACACTGAAGCTTTCTTT.

The J gene is TRBJ2-3, the V gene TRBV19, with 14 positions matching TRBD2. With V trimmed by 4 bases and J by 1 base, 13 bases remained unmatched. The CDR3 is 20 residues long. Germline V gene lookup returns CDR1 LNHDA and CDR2 SQIVND (reference sequence). For the CDR3, the DNA is TGTGCCAGTAGTAGGGGCCTTGGGACTAGCGGGGGCGGACGCACAGATACGCAGTATTTT. Protein product: CASSRGLGTSGGGRTDTQYF.

V usage is TRBV30 and J usage is TRBJ2-3; 7 nucleotides match TRBD2. V lost 0 bases and J lost 1; bases outside the gene matches: 4. There are 15 residues in the CDR3. Germline V gives CDR1 GTSNPN, CDR2 SVGIG (reference sequence). The CDR3 bases are TGTGCCTGGAGTGTACTGGCGGGGGGCACAGATACGCAGTATTTT. It specifies CAWSVLAGGTDTQYF.

This rearrangement joins TRBV7-6 to TRBJ1-2; D might be TRBD1 (6 bases). CDR3 size: 14 residues. CDR1 SGHVS and CDR2 FNYEAQ come from the germline V gene. V was trimmed by 7 bases and J by 7 bases, leaving 19 bases between them. CDR3 region: CASKGNRALSGYTF. CDR3 DNA: TGTGCCAGCAAAGGAAACAGGGCATTGAGTGGCTACACCTTC. The full variable domain, completed using reference TRBV7-6 and TRBJ1-2, is GAGVSQSPRYKVTKRGQDVALRCDPISGHVSLYWYRQALGQGPEFLTYFNYEAQQDKSGLPNDRFSAERPEGSISTLTIQRTEQRDSAMYRCASKGNRALSGYTFGSGTRLTVV.

CDR3 sequence: CAITEGGTSTDTQYF. In nucleotides, the CDR3 is TGTGCCATCACCGAAGGCGGTACGAGCACAGATACGCAGTATTTT. The rearrangement links TRBV10-3 to TRBJ2-3; D not certain. The ends were cut back, 7 bases at V and 0 bases at J, with 14 bases in the middle. The germline V gene encodes CDR1 ENHRY and CDR2 SYGVKD. The CDR3 runs to 15 residues.

The chain combines TRBV30 with TRBJ1-6; D gene ambiguous. This CDR3 has 13 residues. Trimming pared 5 bases from V and 10 bases from J, leaving 15 bases between. The germline gives CDR1 GTSNPN, CDR2 SVGIG (reference sequence). The CDR3, as DNA: TGTGCCTGGGGACGGGATCTTAAATCACCCCTCCACTTT. Translating gives CAWGRDLKSPLHF.

This clone was detected only once. As DNA, the CDR3 is TGTGCCAGCAGTTATGGTCCAGGGGGAGGATCACCCCTCCACTTT. As protein: CASSYGPGGGSPLHF. The chain uses TRBV6-5 and TRBJ1-6, with 7 bases aligning to TRBD1. J was trimmed by 10 bases and V by 3 bases; bases with no gene match: 9. The CDR3 covers 15 residues. Per germline, CDR1 MNHEY and CDR2 SVGAGI.

The V call is TRBV5-1, the J call TRBJ2-5; D perhaps matches TRBD1 (6 bases). This CDR3 is 15 amino acids long. The V end lost 2 bases, the J end lost 7 bases, and 18 bases lay between the germline ends. From germline, CDR1 is SGHRS and CDR2 YFSETQ. The CDR3 region is CASSFGKVGAGTQYF. Here the CDR3 DNA reads TGCGCCAGCAGCTTCGGGAAGGTGGGGGCAGGGACCCAGTACTTC.

The chain uses TRBV10-2 and TRBJ2-3; 11 positions match TRBD2. Germline CDR1 is WSHSY and CDR2 is SAAADI. CDR3 length: 16 amino acids. J gave up 5 bases and V 3 bases, and 7 bases lay outside the gene matches. Here the CDR3 DNA reads TGCGCCAGCAGTGATTTATTAGCGGGGGGGCAAGATACGCAGTATTTT. This translates into CASSDLLAGGQDTQYF.

The chain joins TRBV4-3 to TRBJ2-7; 11 nucleotides agree with TRBD1. Unmatched junction bases numbered 3, after V lost 3 bases and J lost 2 bases. CDR3 length equals 15 residues. The germline V gene encodes CDR1 LGHNA and CDR2 YSLEER. The CDR3 loop is CASSHGQGATYEQYF. The CDR3, as DNA: TGCGCCAGCAGCCACGGACAGGGGGCTACCTACGAGCAGTACTTC.

The CDR3 DNA follows: TGCGCCAGCAGCCAAGTGCTAGGACAGCCCCAGCATTTT. Its translation: CASSQVLGQPQHF. The rearrangement links TRBV4-3 to TRBJ1-5, with no clear D. Trimming removed 1 base from V and 7 bases from J, with 8 bases in between. This CDR3 region has 13 residues. Germline values: CDR1 LGHNA, CDR2 YSLEER.

The chain has TRBV5-4 and TRBJ1-2; the match to TRBD1 covers 11 bases. CDR1 is SGHNT and CDR2 is YYREEE in the germline V gene (reference sequence). Trimming at V came to 4 bases and at J to 5 bases, leaving 10 bases not matched to a gene. The CDR3 spans 16 residues. The CDR3 bases are TGTGCCAGCAGCCTCGAGGGGACAGGGGGAAGATATGGCTACACCTTC. This gives the protein CASSLEGTGGRYGYTF.

The V call is TRBV28, the J call TRBJ2-1; TRBD1 aligns across 7 bases. The CDR3 is 16 residues long. After removal of 8 bases from V and 4 bases from J, the junction contained 14 bases not matched to a gene. The germline gives CDR1 MDHEN, CDR2 SYDVKM. DNA for the CDR3: TGTGCCAGCGCACAGGTTGGGACAGAGGTTTACAATGAGCAGTTCTTC. Protein sequence: CASAQVGTEVYNEQFF.

The chain combines TRBV6-6 with TRBJ2-1, with 8 bases lining up with TRBD2. Germline V gives CDR1 MNHNY, CDR2 SVGAGI (reference sequence). The CDR3 loop spans 14 amino acids. The V and J ends lost 2 bases and 5 bases, in that order; junction bases with no gene match: 2. CDR3 sequence: CASSYSGGDNEQFF. CDR3 nucleotides: TGTGCCAGCAGTTACAGCGGGGGAGACAATGAGCAGTTCTTC.

This clone was seen more than once but under ten times. V and J are TRBV5-1 and TRBJ1-2; D is unresolved. Trimming shortened V by 5 bases and J by 7 bases, and 24 bases separated the two germline ends. The CDR3 loop spans 16 amino acids. Germline-derived CDR1 and CDR2 are SGHRS and YFSETQ. CDR3 in amino acids: CASSISGPTEGGGYTF. DNA for the CDR3: TGCGCCAGCAGTATCTCCGGACCAACCGAGGGCGGTGGCTACACCTTC.

This chain uses TRBV7-9 with TRBJ2-7, with 10 bases identical to TRBD2. Germline lookup yields CDR1 SEHNR and CDR2 FQNEAQ (reference sequence). Trimming took 1 base from V and 3 from J; bases not matched to a gene: 6. The CDR3 is 16 residues long. CDR3: CASSLVSSSGGYEQYF. CDR3 nucleotide sequence: TGTGCCAGCAGCTTAGTGAGTTCTAGCGGGGGCTACGAGCAGTACTTC.

The chain is built from TRBV30 and TRBJ1-5; 8 nucleotides match TRBD1. Losses at the gene ends were 8 bases for V and 4 bases for J; bases not matched to a gene: 10. The CDR3 spans 14 residues. Looked up from germline, CDR1 is GTSNPN and CDR2 is SVGIG (reference sequence). The DNA of the CDR3 is TGTGCCCGCCCCCCGACAGGGGCGAATCAGCCCCAGCATTTT. Its translation: CARPPTGANQPQHF.

The chain links TRBV2 to TRBJ1-2, with D possibly being TRBD1 (5 bases). From germline, CDR1 is SNHLY and CDR2 FYNNEI. Trimming removed 4 bases at V and 0 bases at J, with 9 bases between. The CDR3 extends over 14 amino acids. The CDR3 sequence is CASSGQTANYGYTF. The CDR3 region has the DNA TGTGCCAGCAGTGGACAGACCGCTAACTATGGCTACACCTTC.

The chain recombines TRBV4-3 with TRBJ1-5; 7 positions agree with TRBD1. The ends lost 2 bases at V and 0 bases at J; junction bases unmatched: 7. The CDR3 covers 17 residues. CDR1 and CDR2 from the germline V gene are LGHNA and YSLEER. CDR3 nucleotides: TGCGCCAGCAGCCAATCAACAGGGGATTATAGCAATCAGCCCCAGCATTTT. This translates into CASSQSTGDYSNQPQHF.

The chain recombines TRBV27 with TRBJ1-2, with D tentatively TRBD1 (5 bases). Germline loops: CDR1 MNHEY, CDR2 SMNVEV (reference sequence). Between the trimmed V and J ends, which lost 6 bases and 4 bases, there was a span of 12 bases. The CDR3 is 13 amino acids. CDR3 DNA sequence: TGTGCCAGCAGCCGGGGACTCGGCTATGGCTACACCTTC. It encodes CASSRGLGYGYTF.

The chain is built from TRBV7-2 and TRBJ2-3; TRBD2 agrees at 8 bases. The ends lost 6 bases at V and 9 bases at J; junction bases unmatched: 11. The length of the CDR3 is 14 residues. The germline CDR1 and CDR2 sequences are SGHTA and FQGNSA. CDR3 coding DNA: TGTGCCAGCAGTCCCCCGTACGGGGGGGCCACGCAGTATTTT. This encodes CASSPPYGGATQYF. The complete variable domain, with remaining parts taken from reference TRBV7-2 and TRBJ2-3, reads GAGVSQSPSNKVTEKGKDVELRCDPISGHTALYWYRQSLGQGLEFLIYFQGNSAPDKSGLPSDRFSAERTGGSVSTLTIQRTQQEDSAVYLCASSPPYGGATQYFGPGTRLTVL.

The rearrangement uses TRBV4-1 and TRBJ1-4, with D perhaps TRBD1 (5 bases). The germline gives CDR1 MGHRA, CDR2 YSYEKL. The CDR3 length is 15 residues. V lost 3 bases to trimming and J lost 0 bases, with 8 bases between them. Written as DNA, the CDR3 is TGCGCCAGCAGCCAGCAGGGTGCAACTAATGAAAAACTGTTTTTT. It is translated as CASSQQGATNEKLFF.